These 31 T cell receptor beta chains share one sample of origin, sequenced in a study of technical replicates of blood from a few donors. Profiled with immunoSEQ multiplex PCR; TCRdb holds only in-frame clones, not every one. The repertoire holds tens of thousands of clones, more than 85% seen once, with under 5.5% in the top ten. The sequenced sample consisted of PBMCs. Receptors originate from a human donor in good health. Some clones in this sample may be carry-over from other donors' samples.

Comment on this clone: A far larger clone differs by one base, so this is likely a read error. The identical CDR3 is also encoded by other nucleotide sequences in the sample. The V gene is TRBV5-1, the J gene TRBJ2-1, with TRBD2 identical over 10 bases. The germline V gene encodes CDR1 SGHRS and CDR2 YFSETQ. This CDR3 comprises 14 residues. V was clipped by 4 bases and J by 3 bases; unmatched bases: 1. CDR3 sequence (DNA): TGCGCCAGCAGCGCTAGCGGGGGCTACAATGAGCAGTTCTTC. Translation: CASSASGGYNEQFF.

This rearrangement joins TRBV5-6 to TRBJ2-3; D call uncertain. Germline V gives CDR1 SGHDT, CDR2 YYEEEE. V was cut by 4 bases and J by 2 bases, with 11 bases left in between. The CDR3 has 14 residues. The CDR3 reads CASSRPEYTDTQYF. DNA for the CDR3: TGTGCCAGCAGCAGACCGGAGTACACAGATACGCAGTATTTT.

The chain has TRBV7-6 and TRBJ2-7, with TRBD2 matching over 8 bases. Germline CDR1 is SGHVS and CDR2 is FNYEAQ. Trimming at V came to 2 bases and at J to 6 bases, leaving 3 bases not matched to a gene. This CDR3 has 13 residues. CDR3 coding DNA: TGTGCCAGCAGCTTAACGGGAGGGGCCGAGCAGTACTTC. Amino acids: CASSLTGGAEQYF.

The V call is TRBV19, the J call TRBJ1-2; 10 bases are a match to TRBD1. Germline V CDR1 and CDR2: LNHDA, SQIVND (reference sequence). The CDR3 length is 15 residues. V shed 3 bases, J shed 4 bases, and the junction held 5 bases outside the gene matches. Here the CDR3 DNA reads TGTGCCAGTAGTATCGCTGGGACAGGGGTCTATGGCTACACCTTC. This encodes CASSIAGTGVYGYTF.

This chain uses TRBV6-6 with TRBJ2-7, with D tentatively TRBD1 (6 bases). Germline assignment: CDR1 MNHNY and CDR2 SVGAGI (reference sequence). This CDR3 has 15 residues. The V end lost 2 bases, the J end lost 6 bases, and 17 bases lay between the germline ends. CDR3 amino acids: CASSYGLGAEIEQYF. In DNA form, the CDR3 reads TGTGCCAGCAGTTACGGGTTGGGGGCGGAAATCGAGCAGTACTTC.

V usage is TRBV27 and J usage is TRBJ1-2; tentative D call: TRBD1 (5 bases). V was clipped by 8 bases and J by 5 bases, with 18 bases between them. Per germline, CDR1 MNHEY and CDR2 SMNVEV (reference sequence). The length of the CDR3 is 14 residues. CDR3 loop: CASGRGEGLYGYTF. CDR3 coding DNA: TGTGCCAGCGGGAGGGGCGAGGGACTATATGGCTACACCTTC.

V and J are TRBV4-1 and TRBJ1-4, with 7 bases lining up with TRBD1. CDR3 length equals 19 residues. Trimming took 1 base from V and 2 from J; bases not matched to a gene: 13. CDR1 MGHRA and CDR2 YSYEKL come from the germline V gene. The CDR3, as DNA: TGCGCCAGCAGCCAAGGGCCCCCTCCAGGGGGTAGTACTAATGAAAAACTGTTTTTT. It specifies CASSQGPPPGGSTNEKLFF.

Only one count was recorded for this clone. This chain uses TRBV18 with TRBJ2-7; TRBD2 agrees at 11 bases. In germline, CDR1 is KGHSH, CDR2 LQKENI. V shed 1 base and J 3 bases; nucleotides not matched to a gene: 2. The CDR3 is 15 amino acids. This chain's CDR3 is CASSPLLAGGYEQYF. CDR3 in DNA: TGTGCCAGCTCACCACTTCTAGCGGGGGGCTACGAGCAGTACTTC.

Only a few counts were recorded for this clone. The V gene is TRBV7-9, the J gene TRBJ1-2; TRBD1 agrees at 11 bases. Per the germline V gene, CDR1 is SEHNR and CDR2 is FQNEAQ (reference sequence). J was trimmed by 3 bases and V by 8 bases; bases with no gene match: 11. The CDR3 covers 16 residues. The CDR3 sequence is CASSGQGGSMDYGYTF. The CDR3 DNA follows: TGTGCCAGCTCGGGACAGGGGGGTTCAATGGACTATGGCTACACCTTC.

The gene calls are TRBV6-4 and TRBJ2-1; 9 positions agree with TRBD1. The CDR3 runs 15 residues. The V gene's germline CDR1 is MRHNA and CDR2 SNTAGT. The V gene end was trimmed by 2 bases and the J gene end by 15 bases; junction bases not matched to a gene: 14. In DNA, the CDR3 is TGTGCCAGCAGTGACAGGGGACAGGGTCCCCAGGGTTGGTTCTTC. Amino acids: CASSDRGQGPQGWFF.

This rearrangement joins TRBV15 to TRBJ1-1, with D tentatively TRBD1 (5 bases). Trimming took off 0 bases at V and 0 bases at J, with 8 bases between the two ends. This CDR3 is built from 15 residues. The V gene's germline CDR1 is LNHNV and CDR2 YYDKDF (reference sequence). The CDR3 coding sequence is TGTGCCACCAGCAGAGAAGGGGCATTGAACACTGAAGCTTTCTTT. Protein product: CATSREGALNTEAFF.

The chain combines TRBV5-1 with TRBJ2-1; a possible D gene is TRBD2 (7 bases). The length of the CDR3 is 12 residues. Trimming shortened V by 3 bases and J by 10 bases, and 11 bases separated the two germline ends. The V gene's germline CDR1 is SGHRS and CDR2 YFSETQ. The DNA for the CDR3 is TGCGCCAGCAGCTGGGGCGGGGGCGAGCAGTTCTTC. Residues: CASSWGGGEQFF.

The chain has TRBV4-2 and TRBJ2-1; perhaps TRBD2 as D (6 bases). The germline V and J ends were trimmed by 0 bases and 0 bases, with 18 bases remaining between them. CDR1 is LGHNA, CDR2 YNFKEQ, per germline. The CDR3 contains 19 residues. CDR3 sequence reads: CASSQEAGRRESSYNEQFF. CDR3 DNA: TGTGCCAGCAGCCAAGAAGCAGGGAGACGGGAGAGCTCCTACAATGAGCAGTTCTTC.

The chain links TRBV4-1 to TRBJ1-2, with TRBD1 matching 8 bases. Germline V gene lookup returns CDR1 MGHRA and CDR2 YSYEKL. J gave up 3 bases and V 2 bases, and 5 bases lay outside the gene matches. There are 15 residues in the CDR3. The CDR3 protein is CASSQQTGVDYGYTF. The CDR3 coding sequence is TGCGCCAGCAGCCAACAGACAGGGGTAGACTATGGCTACACCTTC.

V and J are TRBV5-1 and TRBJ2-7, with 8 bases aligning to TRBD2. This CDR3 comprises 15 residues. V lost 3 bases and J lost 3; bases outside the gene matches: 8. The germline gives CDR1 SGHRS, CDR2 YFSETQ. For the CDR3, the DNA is TGCGCCAGCAGCTCCGGGGGGGGCGGGAGCTACGAGCAGTACTTC. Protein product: CASSSGGGGSYEQYF.

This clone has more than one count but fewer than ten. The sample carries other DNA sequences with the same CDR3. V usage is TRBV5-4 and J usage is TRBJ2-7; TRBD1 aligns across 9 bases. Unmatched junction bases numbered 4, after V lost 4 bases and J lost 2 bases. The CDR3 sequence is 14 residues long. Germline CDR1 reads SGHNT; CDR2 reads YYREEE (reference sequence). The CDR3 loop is CASSPTGGPYEQYF. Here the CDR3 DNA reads TGTGCCAGCAGCCCCACAGGGGGCCCCTACGAGCAGTACTTC.

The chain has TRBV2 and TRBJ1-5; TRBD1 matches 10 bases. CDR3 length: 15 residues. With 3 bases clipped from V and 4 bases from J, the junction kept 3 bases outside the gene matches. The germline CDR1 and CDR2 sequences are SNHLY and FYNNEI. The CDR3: CASSERQGANQPQHF. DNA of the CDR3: TGTGCCAGCAGTGAGAGACAGGGGGCAAATCAGCCCCAGCATTTT.

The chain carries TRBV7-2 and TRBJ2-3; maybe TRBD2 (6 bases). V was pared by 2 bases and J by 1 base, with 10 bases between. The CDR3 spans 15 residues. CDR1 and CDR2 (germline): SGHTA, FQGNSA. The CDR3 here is CASSLFGGGTDTQYF. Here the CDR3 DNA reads TGTGCCAGCAGCTTATTCGGGGGTGGCACAGATACGCAGTATTTT.

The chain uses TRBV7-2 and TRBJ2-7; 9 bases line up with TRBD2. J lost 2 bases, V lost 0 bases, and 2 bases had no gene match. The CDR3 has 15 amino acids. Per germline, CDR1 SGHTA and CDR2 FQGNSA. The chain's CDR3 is CASSLALAGTYEQYF. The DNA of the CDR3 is TGTGCCAGCAGCTTAGCGCTAGCGGGAACCTACGAGCAGTACTTC.

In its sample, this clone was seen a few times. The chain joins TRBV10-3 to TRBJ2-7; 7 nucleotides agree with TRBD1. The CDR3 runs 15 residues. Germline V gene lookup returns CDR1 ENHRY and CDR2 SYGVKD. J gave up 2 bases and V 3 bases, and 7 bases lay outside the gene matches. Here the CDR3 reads CAISDFRDSPYEQYF. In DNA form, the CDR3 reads TGTGCCATCAGTGATTTCCGGGACAGCCCCTACGAGCAGTACTTC.

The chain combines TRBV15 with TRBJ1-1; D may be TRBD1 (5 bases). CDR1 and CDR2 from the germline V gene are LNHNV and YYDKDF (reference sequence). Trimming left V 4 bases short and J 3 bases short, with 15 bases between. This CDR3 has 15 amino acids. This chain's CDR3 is CATSKPRGTYTEAFF. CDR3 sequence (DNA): TGTGCCACCAGCAAACCCCGGGGGACCTACACTGAAGCTTTCTTT.

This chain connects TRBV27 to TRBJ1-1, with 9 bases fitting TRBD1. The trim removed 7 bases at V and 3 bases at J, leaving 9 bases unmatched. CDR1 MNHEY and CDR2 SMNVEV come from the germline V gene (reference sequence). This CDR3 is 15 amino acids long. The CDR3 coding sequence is TGTGCCAGCACCAACAGGGGGCGAGATTACACTGAAGCTTTCTTT. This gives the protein CASTNRGRDYTEAFF.

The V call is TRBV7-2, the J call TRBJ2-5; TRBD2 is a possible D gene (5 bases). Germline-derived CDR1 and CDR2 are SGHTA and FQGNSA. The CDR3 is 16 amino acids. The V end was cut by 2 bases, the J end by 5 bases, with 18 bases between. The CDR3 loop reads CASSLTISARGETQYF. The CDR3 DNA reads TGTGCCAGCAGCTTAACGATCTCTGCCAGAGGGGAGACCCAGTACTTC.

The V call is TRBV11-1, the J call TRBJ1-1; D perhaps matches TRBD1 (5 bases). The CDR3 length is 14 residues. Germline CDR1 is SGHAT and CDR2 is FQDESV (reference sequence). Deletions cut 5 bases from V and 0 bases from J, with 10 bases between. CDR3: CASSVGQMNTEAFF. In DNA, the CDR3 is TGTGCCAGCAGCGTCGGACAAATGAACACTGAAGCTTTCTTT.

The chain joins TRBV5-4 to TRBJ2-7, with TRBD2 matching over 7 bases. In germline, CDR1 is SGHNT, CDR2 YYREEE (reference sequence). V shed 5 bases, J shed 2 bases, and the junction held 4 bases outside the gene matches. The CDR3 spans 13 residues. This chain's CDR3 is CASSGGDAYEQYF. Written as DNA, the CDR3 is TGTGCCAGCAGTGGGGGGGACGCCTACGAGCAGTACTTC.

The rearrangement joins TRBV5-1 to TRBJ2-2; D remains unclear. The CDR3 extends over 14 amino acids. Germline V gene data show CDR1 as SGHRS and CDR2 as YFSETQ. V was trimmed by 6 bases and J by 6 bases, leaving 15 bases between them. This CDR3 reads CASKFRPAPGELFF. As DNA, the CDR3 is TGCGCCAGCAAATTCCGGCCAGCGCCCGGGGAGCTGTTTTTT.

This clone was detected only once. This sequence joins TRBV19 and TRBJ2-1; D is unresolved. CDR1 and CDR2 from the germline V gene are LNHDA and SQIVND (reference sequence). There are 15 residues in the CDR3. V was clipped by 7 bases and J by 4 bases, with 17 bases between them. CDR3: CASKGTAKVYNEQFF. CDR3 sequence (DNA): TGTGCCAGTAAAGGAACAGCCAAGGTGTACAATGAGCAGTTCTTC.

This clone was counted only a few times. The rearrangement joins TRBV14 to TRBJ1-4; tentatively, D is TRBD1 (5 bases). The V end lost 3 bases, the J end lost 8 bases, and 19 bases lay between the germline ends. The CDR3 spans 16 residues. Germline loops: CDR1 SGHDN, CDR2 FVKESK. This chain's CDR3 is CASSHADGRASEKLFF. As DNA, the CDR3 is TGTGCCAGCAGCCACGCTGACGGCAGGGCATCAGAAAAACTGTTTTTT. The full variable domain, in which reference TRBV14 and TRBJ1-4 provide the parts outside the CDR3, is EAGVTQFPSHSVIEKGQTVTLRCDPISGHDNLYWYRRVMGKEIKFLLHFVKESKQDESGMPNNRFLAERTGGTYSTLKVQPAELEDSGVYFCASSHADGRASEKLFFGSGTQLSVL.

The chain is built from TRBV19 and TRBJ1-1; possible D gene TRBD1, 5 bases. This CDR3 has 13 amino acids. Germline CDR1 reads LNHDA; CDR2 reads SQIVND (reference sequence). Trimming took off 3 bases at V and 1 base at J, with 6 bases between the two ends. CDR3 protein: CASSIGQNTEAFF. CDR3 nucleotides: TGTGCCAGTAGTATCGGACAGAACACTGAAGCTTTCTTT.

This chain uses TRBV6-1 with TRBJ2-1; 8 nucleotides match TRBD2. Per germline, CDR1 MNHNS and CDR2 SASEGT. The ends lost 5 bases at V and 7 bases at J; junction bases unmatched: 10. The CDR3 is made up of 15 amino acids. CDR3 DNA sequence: TGTGCCAGCAGTACGGGACTAGGTAATTATAATGAGCAGTTCTTC. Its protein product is CASSTGLGNYNEQFF.

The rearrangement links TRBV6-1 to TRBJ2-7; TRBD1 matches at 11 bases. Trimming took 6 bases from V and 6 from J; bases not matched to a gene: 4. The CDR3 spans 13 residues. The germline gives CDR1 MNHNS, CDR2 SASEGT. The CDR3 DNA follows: TGTGCCAGCAGACGGACAGGGGGCATCGAGCAGTACTTC. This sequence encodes CASRRTGGIEQYF.